These 5 T cell receptor beta chains originate from one sample sequenced in a study of shared T cell receptors in the human thymus. The table came from immunoSEQ multiplex PCR; TCRdb's copy has only in-frame clones and leaves some out. The data hold around 340,000 clones, with 95% observed a single time. Sequencing input: thymocytes. These receptor sequences come from a human donor.

The rearrangement links TRBV5-6 to TRBJ1-1; D possibly corresponds to TRBD1 (5 bases). The germline CDR1 and CDR2 sequences are SGHDT and YYEEEE. This CDR3 has 16 residues. V was pared by 3 bases and J by 0 bases, with 15 bases between. The CDR3 DNA reads TGTGCCAGCAGCTACGAGACAGACTACATGAACACTGAAGCTTTCTTT. Protein product: CASSYETDYMNTEAFF.

J is TRBJ2-1 and V is TRBV6-5, with TRBD2 matching 7 bases. With V trimmed by 1 base and J by 2 bases, 5 bases remained unmatched. CDR1 and CDR2 (germline): MNHEY, SVGAGI. The CDR3 loop spans 16 amino acids. The CDR3 DNA is TGTGCCAGCAGTTACTGGTCAGCGGGACCCTACAATGAGCAGTTCTTC. It codes for CASSYWSAGPYNEQFF.

The genes are TRBV15 and TRBJ2-1, with TRBD2 identical over 7 bases. The germline V gene encodes CDR1 LNHNV and CDR2 YYDKDF (reference sequence). V lost 3 bases to trimming and J lost 4 bases; unmatched junction nucleotides: 15. The CDR3 is 18 amino acids. CDR3 DNA sequence: TGTGCCACCAGCAGTATTGCGAGGGAGGGGACTCCTTACAATGAGCAGTTCTTC. The encoded protein is CATSSIAREGTPYNEQFF.

The J gene is TRBJ2-3, the V gene TRBV9; 9 bases are a match to TRBD2. The CDR3 contains 19 residues. Germline CDR1 SGDLS, CDR2 YYNGEE. Trimming at V came to 3 bases and at J to 3 bases, leaving 17 bases not matched to a gene. CDR3 loop: CASSARPYGGRAVTDTQYF. CDR3 in DNA: TGTGCCAGCAGCGCCCGGCCTTACGGCGGGAGGGCTGTGACAGATACGCAGTATTTT.

This clone was recorded only once. V usage is TRBV10-2 and J usage is TRBJ2-7; 8 bases agree with TRBD1. Germline V gene sequence: CDR1 WSHSY, CDR2 SAAADI. V gave up 6 bases and J gave up 0 bases; unmatched junction bases: 4. This CDR3 spans 14 amino acids. This CDR3 is CASSGDRTSYEQYF. For the CDR3, the DNA is TGCGCCAGCAGCGGGGACAGGACCTCCTACGAGCAGTACTTC.